What follows are 23 T cell receptor beta chains derived from one specimen sequenced in a study of blood T cell repertoires in COVID-19. Produced via immunoSEQ multiplex PCR; TCRdb's table is partial and in-frame only. The repertoire consists of over 200,000 clones, with 65% to 90% occurring once and the leading ten covering about 5%. Source material: peripheral blood. These receptors were obtained from a human donor in a cohort sampled during active COVID-19.

This clone was detected ten times or more. This chain connects TRBV4-1 to TRBJ1-2; D perhaps matches TRBD1 (6 bases). This CDR3 is 14 amino acids long. V lost 0 bases to trimming and J lost 2 bases, with 7 bases between them. CDR1 is MGHRA and CDR2 is YSYEKL in the germline V gene. CDR3 in DNA: TGCGCCAGCAGCCAAGATAGGGGGAACTATGGCTACACCTTC. The encoded protein is CASSQDRGNYGYTF.

This clone has only one observation. The rearrangement links TRBV7-6 to TRBJ2-2; D possibly corresponds to TRBD2 (6 bases). The germline V gene encodes CDR1 SGHVS and CDR2 FNYEAQ. This CDR3 contains 15 residues. Trimming removed 1 base at V and 0 bases at J, with 6 bases between. The CDR3 coding sequence is TGTGCCAGCAGCTTAGGGACTACGAACACCGGGGAGCTGTTTTTT. Translated, it gives CASSLGTTNTGELFF.

The V call is TRBV14, the J call TRBJ2-7; possible D gene TRBD1, 5 bases. The CDR3 runs to 16 residues. Between the trimmed V and J ends, which lost 1 base and 4 bases, there was a span of 17 bases. Looked up from germline, CDR1 is SGHDN and CDR2 is FVKESK. The CDR3 DNA reads as TGTGCCAGCAGCCAAGCCCCTGCAGGGATCATATACGAGCAGTACTTC. This sequence encodes CASSQAPAGIIYEQYF. The variable domain in full, completed from reference TRBV14 and TRBJ2-7, reads EAGVTQFPSHSVIEKGQTVTLRCDPISGHDNLYWYRRVMGKEIKFLLHFVKESKQDESGMPNNRFLAERTGGTYSTLKVQPAELEDSGVYFCASSQAPAGIIYEQYFGPGTRLTVT.

This clone was found many times. This sequence joins TRBV28 and TRBJ2-3; a possible D gene is TRBD1 (5 bases). Trimming took off 3 bases at V and 7 bases at J, with 14 bases between the two ends. CDR3 length: 14 amino acids. Per germline, CDR1 MDHEN and CDR2 SYDVKM. CDR3 in amino acids: CASSLDNAPNTQYF. CDR3 nucleotides: TGTGCCAGCAGTTTGGACAACGCCCCGAATACGCAGTATTTT.

This chain links TRBV19 with TRBJ1-2; 9 bases are shared with TRBD1. The CDR3 loop spans 14 amino acids. Germline V lookup: CDR1 LNHDA, CDR2 SQIVND (reference sequence). Losses at the gene ends were 6 bases for V and 4 bases for J; bases not matched to a gene: 6. In DNA form, the CDR3 reads TGTGCCAGTAGCAACAGGGGGCAGGGCTATGGCTACACCTTC. This gives the protein CASSNRGQGYGYTF.

V gene TRBV28 combines with J gene TRBJ1-2; no definite D call. The CDR3 is 12 amino acids. Germline CDR1 is MDHEN and CDR2 is SYDVKM. Trimming cost V 10 bases and J 5 bases, with 14 bases left between them. The CDR3 DNA follows: TGTGCCACACAGCGGACTCAGTATGGCTACACCTTC. Its protein is CATQRTQYGYTF.

CDR3 DNA sequence: TGCGCCAGCAGCTTACCGGGACTAGCGGCCTACGAGCAGTACTTC. Encoded protein: CASSLPGLAAYEQYF. The rearrangement joins TRBV5-1 to TRBJ2-7; 11 bases are shared with TRBD2. Germline V CDR1 and CDR2: SGHRS, YFSETQ. With V trimmed by 2 bases and J by 2 bases, 3 bases remained unmatched. The CDR3 length is 15 residues. Using reference TRBV5-1 and TRBJ2-7 for the parts outside the CDR3, the full variable domain is KAGVTQTPRYLIKTRGQQVTLSCSPISGHRSVSWYQQTPGQGLQFLFEYFSETQRNKGNFPGRFSGRQFSNSRSEMNVSTLELGDSALYLCASSLPGLAAYEQYFGPGTRLTVT.

This clone has only one observation. The chain couples TRBV19 to TRBJ1-5, with D possibly TRBD1 on 5 matching bases. V was pared by 5 bases and J by 0 bases, with 14 bases between. The CDR3 is 16 amino acids. Germline lookup yields CDR1 LNHDA and CDR2 SQIVND (reference sequence). CDR3 coding DNA: TGTGCCAGTAGTTTCCGCGGGGCCCATAGCAATCAGCCCCAGCATTTT. Its translation: CASSFRGAHSNQPQHF.

The genes are TRBV18 and TRBJ1-4; tentative D call: TRBD1 (6 bases). CDR3 size: 16 residues. CDR1 and CDR2 from the germline V gene are KGHSH and LQKENI. The ends were cut back, 6 bases at V and 8 bases at J, with 22 bases in the middle. This CDR3 reads CASSTTLGATNEKLFF. DNA of the CDR3: TGTGCCAGCTCCACCACGTTGGGGGCGACGAACGAAAAACTGTTTTTT.

V gene TRBV1 combines with J gene TRBJ2-3; TRBD2 reflects the table's D call only, with no check against the DNA. TRBV1 is termed a pseudogene. The CDR3 length is 21 residues. CDR3 sequence: CTSSRSPRTSGSPPSTDTQYF. Here the CDR3 DNA reads TGCACCAGCAGCCGTTCCCCCCGGACTAGCGGGAGTCCCCCTAGCACAGATACGCAGTATTTT.

The genes are TRBV6-2 or TRBV6-3 and TRBJ2-7; 12 bases line up with TRBD2. The germline gives CDR1 MNHEY, CDR2 SVGEGT. The V and J ends lost 6 bases and 4 bases, in that order; junction bases with no gene match: 7. The CDR3 is made up of 15 amino acids. The CDR3 DNA sequence: TGTGCCAGCAGCCAGACTAGCGGGAGAGAATACGAGCAGTACTTC. The encoded protein is CASSQTSGREYEQYF.

This clone was found a few times. The V call is TRBV4-3, the J call TRBJ2-1; maybe TRBD1 (6 bases). Between the trimmed V and J ends, which lost 0 bases and 7 bases, there was a span of 10 bases. Germline-derived CDR1 and CDR2 are LGHNA and YSLEER. This CDR3 has 14 amino acids. The CDR3 here is CASSQEYGQNEQFF. In nucleotides, the CDR3 is TGCGCCAGCAGCCAAGAGTATGGACAGAATGAGCAGTTCTTC.

The V call is TRBV11-3, the J call TRBJ1-6; a possible D gene is TRBD1 (6 bases). CDR3 length: 13 residues. Per the germline V gene, CDR1 is SGHNT and CDR2 is YENEEA. V lost 3 bases and J lost 10, with 10 bases in between. CDR3: CASSLRGGSPLHF. The CDR3 region has the DNA TGTGCCAGCAGCTTGAGGGGGGGATCACCCCTCCACTTT.

This sequence joins TRBV18 and TRBJ1-2, with D possibly TRBD1 on 6 matching bases. The germline V gene has CDR1 KGHSH and CDR2 LQKENI. Trimming shortened V by 6 bases and J by 0 bases, and 14 bases separated the two germline ends. The CDR3 loop spans 15 amino acids. Here the CDR3 reads CASSPGGHSNYGYTF. The CDR3 bases are TGTGCCAGCTCTCCCGGGGGGCACTCTAACTATGGCTACACCTTC.

The V and J genes are TRBV3-1 (or the pseudogene TRBV3-2) and TRBJ1-4; no firm D call. V lost 0 bases, J lost 0 bases, and 11 bases lay in between. Germline lookup yields CDR1 LGHDT and CDR2 YNNKEL (reference sequence). This CDR3 has 17 amino acids. The CDR3 DNA sequence: TGTGCCAGCAGCCAAGATCAAAAGGACTCAACTAATGAAAAACTGTTTTTT. As protein: CASSQDQKDSTNEKLFF.

The CDR3 is CASSLTDFNQPQHF. CDR3 nucleotides: TGTGCCAGCTCACTGACAGATTTCAATCAGCCCCAGCATTTT. The chain couples TRBV18 to TRBJ1-5; a weak D match, TRBD1 (5 bases). CDR1 and CDR2 from the germline V gene are KGHSH and LQKENI. Trimming shortened V by 4 bases and J by 3 bases, and 10 bases separated the two germline ends. The length of the CDR3 is 14 residues.

The chain combines TRBV7-9 with TRBJ1-2; 7 nucleotides agree with TRBD1. The CDR3 totals 18 residues. Looked up from germline, CDR1 is SEHNR and CDR2 is FQNEAQ (reference sequence). Unmatched junction bases numbered 16, after V lost 5 bases and J lost 1 base. CDR3 residues: CASSHYRGPYFINYGYTF. For the CDR3, the DNA is TGTGCCAGCAGCCATTACAGGGGCCCATACTTCATTAACTATGGCTACACCTTC.

The chain carries TRBV3-1 (or the pseudogene TRBV3-2) and TRBJ2-7; 7 bases fit TRBD2. J was trimmed by 6 bases and V by 7 bases; bases with no gene match: 21. In germline, CDR1 is LGHDT, CDR2 YNNKEL (reference sequence). This CDR3 comprises 17 residues. The CDR3: CASTHRGGGRGPGEQYF. The CDR3 DNA follows: TGTGCCAGCACCCATCGAGGAGGCGGGAGAGGGCCTGGCGAGCAGTACTTC.

The rearrangement joins TRBV5-4 to TRBJ2-3; D is possibly TRBD2 (6 bases). The V and J ends lost 0 bases and 0 bases respectively, with 11 bases between them. Germline V gene sequence: CDR1 SGHNT, CDR2 YYREEE (reference sequence). The CDR3 consists of 16 residues. The CDR3 DNA reads TGTGCCAGCAGCTTGGAGGCGGGGATTAGCACAGATACGCAGTATTTT. This encodes CASSLEAGISTDTQYF.

This chain joins TRBV4-3 and TRBJ2-1; 11 bases are shared with TRBD1. J lost 9 bases, V lost 2 bases, and 6 bases had no gene match. The germline gives CDR1 LGHNA, CDR2 YSLEER. This CDR3 is 15 amino acids long. The CDR3 loop reads CASSQPGTGGSEQFF. In DNA form, the CDR3 reads TGCGCCAGCAGCCAACCCGGGACAGGGGGGAGTGAGCAGTTCTTC.

This clone was seen at least ten times. This sample includes further DNA sequences coding for the same CDR3. The rearrangement uses TRBV6-2 or TRBV6-3 and TRBJ2-1, with a possible D match to TRBD2 (5 bases). The CDR3 contains 13 residues. Germline V gives CDR1 MNHEY, CDR2 SVGEGT. Deletions cut 2 bases from V and 9 bases from J, with 11 bases between. DNA for the CDR3: TGTGCCAGCAGTTACGGCGGGTGGCGTGAGCAGTTCTTC. Amino acid sequence: CASSYGGWREQFF.

The CDR3 is CASSSFDRAGLNEQFF. The CDR3 bases are TGTGCCAGCAGCTCATTCGACAGGGCCGGTTTAAATGAGCAGTTCTTC. This rearrangement joins TRBV11-2 to TRBJ2-1, with 7 positions matching TRBD1. Germline values: CDR1 SGHAT, CDR2 FQNNGV. V lost 4 bases to trimming and J lost 7 bases; unmatched junction nucleotides: 13. The CDR3 totals 16 residues.

Points on this clone: One base separates it from a far larger clone, so it is likely a read error. The sample contains more than one DNA sequence encoding this CDR3. V usage is TRBV27 and J usage is TRBJ2-7, with 7 positions matching TRBD2. The V gene's germline CDR1 is MNHEY and CDR2 SMNVEV (reference sequence). This CDR3 comprises 13 residues. Germline trimming cut 6 bases from V and 3 bases from J; bases unmatched to any gene: 5. The CDR3 spells CASSPRDYYEQYF. CDR3 coding DNA: TGTGCCAGCAGCCCTCGGGACTACTACGAGCAGTACTTC.